These 15 T cell receptor beta chains came from one sample sequenced in a study of CXCR3-negative and CXCR3-positive naive CD8 T cells. UMI labels and 5' RACE were used to prepare the TRB cDNA libraries. Using the 5' RACE reads, TCRdb records one entry per CDR3 protein without DNA. The ten top clones account for roughly 19%, within a sample of fewer than 60,000 distinct CDR3 sequences. The sample taken for sequencing was memory CD8+ T cells from blood. All receptors derive from a human donor in good health. Some clones in this sample may be carry-over from other donors' samples.

The chain carries TRBV29-1 and TRBJ2-3; there is no DNA to check the TCRdb D call of TRBD1. CDR3 length: 19 amino acids. The germline CDR1 and CDR2 sequences are SQVTM and ANQGSEA. The CDR3 protein is CSVEDHLGGHRSSTYTQYF.

The rearrangement links TRBV4-1 to TRBJ2-1; TCRdb returns TRBD1, unconfirmable since there is no DNA. Germline CDR1 MGHRA, CDR2 YSYEKL. This CDR3 region has 13 residues. The CDR3 reads CASSLPGHNEQFF.

This chain links TRBV12-3 or TRBV12-4 with TRBJ2-1; TCRdb gives TRBD1 as the D gene, but with no DNA this cannot be confirmed. The CDR3 has 13 amino acids. The CDR3 reads CASLRPGFDEQFF.

J is TRBJ2-3 and V is TRBV10-3; the D gene TCRdb calls, TRBD1, cannot be checked with no DNA. This CDR3 has 16 residues. Germline V gene sequence: CDR1 ENHRY, CDR2 SYGVKD. CDR3 sequence reads: CAISESPGKGADTQYF.

The V call is TRBV7-9, the J call TRBJ1-1. Germline V CDR1 and CDR2: SEHNR, FQNEAQ (reference sequence). The CDR3 is 12 amino acids. CDR3 sequence reads: CASSLDEQEAFF. The full variable domain, completed using reference TRBV7-9 and TRBJ1-1, is DTGVSQNPRHKITKRGQNVTFRCDPISEHNRLYWYRQTLGQGPEFLTYFQNEAQLEKSRLLSDRFSAERPKGSFSTLEIQRTEQGDSAMYLCASSLDEQEAFFGQGTRLTVV.

The V and J genes are TRBV12-3 or TRBV12-4 and TRBJ2-5; TCRdb's D gene call, TRBD1, goes unchecked for lack of DNA. The CDR3 spans 13 residues. The CDR3 loop is CASGTGGGQTQYF.

This chain links TRBV7-7 with TRBJ2-5; TCRdb designates TRBD1, a call that cannot be tested without DNA. The CDR3 length is 15 residues. Germline CDR1 and CDR2: SSHAT and FNYEAQ (reference sequence). The CDR3 sequence: CASSSDRGYQETQYF.

V and J are TRBV13 and TRBJ2-7; TCRdb outputs TRBD2, but without DNA this stays unchecked. CDR1 and CDR2 (germline): PRHDT, FYEKMQ (reference sequence). The CDR3 totals 15 residues. The CDR3 sequence is CASSLRLAGAYEQYF. Together with reference TRBV13 and TRBJ2-7, the CDR3 gives the full variable domain: AAGVIQSPRHLIKEKRETATLKCYPIPRHDTVYWYQQGPGQDPQFLISFYEKMQSDKGSIPDRFSAQQFSDYHSELNMSSLELGDSALYFCASSLRLAGAYEQYFGPGTRLTVT.

This chain links TRBV29-1 with TRBJ2-1. From germline, CDR1 is SQVTM and CDR2 ANQGSEA. The CDR3 runs 11 residues. The CDR3 loop reads CSVLSGNEQFF.

J is TRBJ1-5 and V is TRBV6-4. CDR1 is MRHNA and CDR2 is SNTAGT in the germline V gene. The length of the CDR3 is 14 residues. CDR3 sequence: CASSEAYSNQPQHF.

This chain joins TRBV29-1 and TRBJ1-1; TCRdb designates TRBD1, a call that cannot be tested without DNA. The CDR3 contains 12 residues. Germline CDR1 is SQVTM and CDR2 is ANQGSEA. The CDR3 sequence: CSVEGGNTEAFF.

The chain recombines TRBV12-3 or TRBV12-4 with TRBJ1-2; TCRdb designates TRBD1, a call that cannot be tested without DNA. The CDR3 runs 12 residues. CDR3 protein: CASRQDSYGYTF.

V usage is TRBV6-4 and J usage is TRBJ2-1; TCRdb's D gene call, TRBD2, goes unchecked for lack of DNA. Germline lookup yields CDR1 MRHNA and CDR2 SNTAGT. CDR3 size: 15 residues. The CDR3 is CASSDSTSGNNEQFF.

The J gene is TRBJ1-2, the V gene TRBV20-1; TCRdb's assignment of TRBD1 cannot be checked, as there is no DNA. Looked up from germline, CDR1 is DFQATT and CDR2 is SNEGSKA (reference sequence). There are 15 residues in the CDR3. CDR3 amino acids: CSARDYGKENYGYTF.

V gene TRBV7-9 combines with J gene TRBJ2-1. Germline lookup yields CDR1 SEHNR and CDR2 FQNEAQ (reference sequence). The CDR3 loop spans 15 amino acids. CDR3 amino acids: CANSPTGSSYNEQFF.